The 27 T cell receptor beta chains below were found in one sample sequenced in a study of beta chain features in type 1 diabetes. The study reverse transcribed the entire isolated RNA, so it sequenced expressed TCRB transcripts. Clones were sequenced by immunoSEQ multiplex PCR, and TCRdb holds only the in-frame ones, with some missing. The sample shows 430,000 or so clones, more than 9.5% of them seen only once. The sequencing input was naive CD4+ T cells from blood. These receptors all stem from a young woman in good health.

This clone was observed a handful of times. The V and J genes are TRBV5-6 and TRBJ2-7, with D hard to call. Deletions cut 1 base from V and 5 bases from J, with 4 bases between. The CDR3 consists of 11 residues. Germline CDR1 is SGHDT and CDR2 is YYEEEE. CDR3 in DNA: TGTGCCAGCAGCTTGATCAACGAGCAGTACGTC. Protein: CASSLINEQYV.

The chain couples TRBV14 to TRBJ2-1, with D tentatively TRBD2 (5 bases). The CDR3 consists of 17 residues. The germline V gene encodes CDR1 SGHDN and CDR2 FVKESK. The V and J ends lost 0 bases and 4 bases respectively, with 16 bases between them. The CDR3 DNA sequence: TGTGCCAGCAGCCAAGACTGGCCAATGGGAGTTTACAATGAGCAGTTCTTC. It specifies CASSQDWPMGVYNEQFF.

This chain links TRBV11-1 with TRBJ1-6, with a possible D match to TRBD1 (6 bases). The length of the CDR3 is 15 residues. CDR1 is SGHAT and CDR2 is FQDESV in the germline V gene (reference sequence). V was trimmed by 5 bases and J by 9 bases, leaving 17 bases between them. The CDR3 sequence is CASSNQQGFGSPLHF. CDR3 DNA: TGTGCCAGCAGCAACCAACAGGGCTTCGGTTCACCCCTCCACTTT.

The chain links TRBV29-1 to TRBJ2-5; D may be TRBD1 (6 bases). V lost 6 bases and J lost 1, with 9 bases in between. This CDR3 comprises 12 residues. Germline V gives CDR1 SQVTM, CDR2 ANQGSEA. The CDR3 is CSVNRVQETQYF. CDR3 coding DNA: TGCAGCGTAAACAGGGTCCAAGAGACCCAGTACTTC.

This sequence joins TRBV4-1 and TRBJ2-7; 7 bases are a match to TRBD2. The CDR3 is made up of 15 amino acids. Unmatched junction bases numbered 8, after V lost 3 bases and J lost 3 bases. The germline gives CDR1 MGHRA, CDR2 YSYEKL. CDR3 sequence (DNA): TGCGCCAGCAGCCAGCCCCCCGGGAGGTACTACGAGCAGTACTTC. Its protein is CASSQPPGRYYEQYF.

The chain has TRBV7-3 and TRBJ2-1; D is unclear. This CDR3 is built from 13 residues. CDR1 is SGHTA, CDR2 FQGTGA, per germline. Trimming shortened V by 2 bases and J by 9 bases, and 11 bases separated the two germline ends. CDR3 amino acids: CASSLSSGAEQFF. The CDR3 DNA is TGTGCCAGCAGCTTATCTTCGGGTGCTGAGCAGTTCTTC.

This clone was observed a handful of times. The V gene is TRBV30, the J gene TRBJ2-5, with TRBD1 matching 9 bases. The germline gives CDR1 GTSNPN, CDR2 SVGIG (reference sequence). The length of the CDR3 is 13 residues. V shed 5 bases and J 2 bases; nucleotides not matched to a gene: 3. The DNA for the CDR3 is TGTGCCTGGGGGACAGGGATGCAAGAGACCCAGTACTTC. Its protein product is CAWGTGMQETQYF. Combining the CDR3 with reference TRBV30 and TRBJ2-5 gives the whole variable domain SQTIHQWPATLVQPVGSPLSLECTVEGTSNPNLYWYRQAAGRGLQLLFYSVGIGQISSEVPQNLSASRPQDRQFILSSKKLLLSDSGFYLCAWGTGMQETQYFGPGTRLLVL.

The chain links TRBV20-1 to TRBJ2-7; D gene uncertain. V gave up 0 bases and J gave up 6 bases, with 6 bases separating them. CDR1 DFQATT and CDR2 SNEGSKA come from the germline V gene (reference sequence). CDR3 size: 11 residues. The CDR3 DNA follows: TGCAGTGCTAGAGACCGGGTCGAGCAGTACGTC. Translating gives CSARDRVEQYV.

This chain uses TRBV5-1 with TRBJ2-3; D ambiguous. The CDR3 loop spans 11 amino acids. Germline CDR1 SGHRS, CDR2 YFSETQ. Trimming removed 3 bases at V and 4 bases at J, with 3 bases between. The CDR3 DNA reads TGCGCCAGCAGCTCCGCAGATACGCAGTATTTT. As protein: CASSSADTQYF. The full variable domain, rest sourced from reference TRBV5-1 and TRBJ2-3, is KAGVTQTPRYLIKTRGQQVTLSCSPISGHRSVSWYQQTPGQGLQFLFEYFSETQRNKGNFPGRFSGRQFSNSRSEMNVSTLELGDSALYLCASSSADTQYFGPGTRLTVL.

This clone was observed a few times. This sequence joins TRBV7-9 and TRBJ2-7; D ambiguous. The CDR3 length is 12 residues. Per germline, CDR1 SEHNR and CDR2 FQNEAQ (reference sequence). The germline V and J ends were trimmed by 5 bases and 4 bases, with 9 bases remaining between them. The CDR3 region is CASSRDGYEQYV. As DNA, the CDR3 is TGTGCCAGCAGCAGAGACGGTTACGAGCAGTACGTC.

This clone was found a few times. The chain has TRBV7-2 and TRBJ1-4; 7 bases agree with TRBD1. CDR1 is SGHTA, CDR2 FQGNSA, per germline. V trimming: 4 bases; J trimming: 4 bases; junction bases outside the gene matches: 6. The CDR3 loop spans 15 amino acids. CDR3 DNA sequence: TGTGCCAGCAGCTCCCAGACAGGGATTAATGAAAAACTGTTTTTT. It translates to CASSSQTGINEKLFF.

This clone showed up just a few times. The chain recombines TRBV28 with TRBJ2-4; possibly TRBD1 for D (5 bases). The CDR3 has 16 residues. Germline V gene data show CDR1 as MDHEN and CDR2 as SYDVKM. V was trimmed by 5 bases and J by 0 bases, leaving 14 bases between them. This chain's CDR3 is CASSGNRSPAKNIQYF. The DNA for the CDR3 is TGTGCCAGCAGTGGGAACAGGAGTCCAGCCAAAAACATTCAGTACTTC. The full variable domain, with the rest looked up from reference TRBV28 and TRBJ2-4, is DVKVTQSSRYLVKRTGEKVFLECVQDMDHENMFWYRQDPGLGLRLIYFSYDVKMKEKGDIPEGYSVSREKKERFSLILESASTNQTSMYLCASSGNRSPAKNIQYFGAGTRLSVL.

Concerning this clone: Distinct nucleotide sequences in the sample also encode this CDR3. Here the CDR3 reads CASSLTSGRETQYF. CDR3 nucleotides: TGTGCCAGCAGCTTAACCAGCGGGAGGGAGACCCAGTACTTC. The chain couples TRBV7-9 to TRBJ2-5; 9 bases are a match to TRBD2. The CDR3 consists of 14 residues. Looked up from germline, CDR1 is SEHNR and CDR2 is FQNEAQ (reference sequence). The V segment lost 2 bases and the J segment 5 bases; nucleotides outside the gene matches: 3.

The chain is built from TRBV10-3 and TRBJ2-3; no firm D call. This CDR3 has 15 amino acids. CDR1 is ENHRY, CDR2 SYGVKD, per germline. Between the trimmed V and J ends, which lost 6 bases and 0 bases, there was a span of 13 bases. The DNA for the CDR3 is TGTGCCATCAGGAGACAATTCAGTAGCACAGATACGCAGTATTTT. Translation gives CAIRRQFSSTDTQYF.

This clone has only a few counts. The V gene is TRBV7-8, the J gene TRBJ2-2; D not resolved. From germline, CDR1 is SGHVS and CDR2 FQNEAQ. Trimming stripped 1 base from V and 5 bases from J, with 5 bases between. This CDR3 is built from 13 residues. DNA of the CDR3: TGTGCCAGCAGCTTAGAACCTACCGGGGAGCTGTTTTTT. This translates into CASSLEPTGELFF. The entire variable domain, with the rest obtained from reference TRBV7-8 and TRBJ2-2, is as follows: GAGVSQSPRYKVAKRGQDVALRCDPISGHVSLFWYQQALGQGPEFLTYFQNEAQLDKSGLPSDRFFAERPEGSVSTLKIQRTQQEDSAVYLCASSLEPTGELFFGEGSRLTVL.

This chain connects TRBV7-2 to TRBJ2-1; D gene ambiguous. This CDR3 contains 12 residues. Germline-derived CDR1 and CDR2 are SGHTA and FQGNSA. Trimming removed 4 bases at V and 4 bases at J, with 5 bases between. The CDR3 DNA is TGTGCCAGCAGCTCCCGATACAATGAGCAGTTCTTC. Its protein product is CASSSRYNEQFF. Complete variable domain (other parts from reference TRBV7-2 and TRBJ2-1): GAGVSQSPSNKVTEKGKDVELRCDPISGHTALYWYRQSLGQGLEFLIYFQGNSAPDKSGLPSDRFSAERTGGSVSTLTIQRTQQEDSAVYLCASSSRYNEQFFGPGTRLTVL.

This clone was seen a single time. The V and J genes are TRBV7-3 and TRBJ2-1; D is undetermined. The germline V gene has CDR1 SGHTA and CDR2 FQGTGA. This CDR3 is built from 17 residues. Trimming took off 0 bases at V and 0 bases at J, with 12 bases between the two ends. The CDR3 region is CASSLTARPSSYNEQFF. CDR3 DNA: TGTGCCAGCAGCTTAACGGCTAGGCCGAGCTCCTACAATGAGCAGTTCTTC. Full variable domain (outside the CDR3, taken from reference TRBV7-3 and TRBJ2-1): GAGVSQTPSNKVTEKGKYVELRCDPISGHTALYWYRQSLGQGPEFLIYFQGTGAADDSGLPNDRFFAVRPEGSVSTLKIQRTERGDSAVYLCASSLTARPSSYNEQFFGPGTRLTVL.

The chain is built from TRBV7-2 and TRBJ2-1; D may be TRBD2 (6 bases). Germline V lookup: CDR1 SGHTA, CDR2 FQGNSA. V lost 5 bases, J lost 1 base, and 9 bases lay in between. CDR3 length: 14 residues. CDR3 bases: TGTGCCAGCAGCGCGCGGGGTTCCTACAATGAGCAGTTCTTC. Its protein product is CASSARGSYNEQFF.

This clone was detected only a few times. V gene TRBV5-6 combines with J gene TRBJ2-2; D may correspond to TRBD1 or TRBD2 (5 bases each). CDR1 is SGHDT, CDR2 YYEEEE, per germline. V shed 5 bases and J shed 7 bases, with 21 bases lying between them. The CDR3 covers 16 residues. CDR3 coding DNA: TGTGCCAGCAGTTCGGACTCCGGGGCATGGATCGGGGAGCTGTTTTTT. Encoded protein: CASSSDSGAWIGELFF.

In this sample, this clone turned up a few times. The chain links TRBV7-9 to TRBJ2-5, with 7 positions matching TRBD1. Germline V gene data show CDR1 as SEHNR and CDR2 as FQNEAQ (reference sequence). The CDR3 consists of 18 residues. The ends lost 2 bases at V and 1 base at J; junction bases unmatched: 13. Here the CDR3 DNA reads TGTGCCAGCAGCTTAAGGGGGACCCGGGACAGTCCCCAAGAGACCCAGTACTTC. Amino acids: CASSLRGTRDSPQETQYF.

V gene TRBV25-1 combines with J gene TRBJ2-3, with D possibly TRBD2 on 5 matching bases. Trimming took 4 bases from V and 6 from J, leaving 20 bases between them. The CDR3 consists of 16 residues. CDR1 and CDR2 (germline): MGHDK, SYGVNS. CDR3: CASSAHLVSGRDTQYF. For the CDR3, the DNA is TGTGCCAGCAGTGCCCACCTGGTAAGCGGCCGGGATACGCAGTATTTT.

This clone appeared a few times. The rearrangement joins TRBV7-2 to TRBJ2-1, with D possibly matching TRBD2 (5 bases). Per the germline V gene, CDR1 is SGHTA and CDR2 is FQGNSA. CDR3 length equals 12 residues. Trimming took off 1 base at V and 9 bases at J, with 7 bases between the two ends. The CDR3 spells CASSLVGLEQFF. The CDR3 nucleotides are TGTGCCAGCAGCTTAGTCGGACTTGAGCAGTTCTTC.

This clone appeared many times. The J gene is TRBJ1-4, the V gene TRBV30; D is uncertain. Germline V lookup: CDR1 GTSNPN, CDR2 SVGIG (reference sequence). The V and J ends lost 0 bases and 7 bases respectively, with 9 bases between them. The CDR3 totals 13 residues. CDR3: CAWSVRVGEKLFF. CDR3 in DNA: TGTGCCTGGAGTGTACGGGTCGGTGAAAAACTGTTTTTT.

This clone was detected only a few times. This chain joins TRBV11-2 and TRBJ2-5; 9 positions match TRBD2. This CDR3 is built from 15 residues. Per the germline V gene, CDR1 is SGHAT and CDR2 is FQNNGV. Trimming at V came to 2 bases and at J to 7 bases, leaving 8 bases not matched to a gene. The CDR3 protein is CASSLRLAGTGTQYF. The CDR3 bases are TGTGCCAGCAGCTTACGGCTAGCGGGGACCGGGACCCAGTACTTC. Using reference TRBV11-2 and TRBJ2-5 for the parts outside the CDR3, the full variable domain is EAGVAQSPRYKIIEKRQSVAFWCNPISGHATLYWYQQILGQGPKLLIQFQNNGVVDDSQLPKDRFSAERLKGVDSTLKIQPAKLEDSAVYLCASSLRLAGTGTQYFGPGTRLLVL.

This clone was detected only a few times. The chain couples TRBV9 to TRBJ1-6; no clear D gene. The germline V and J ends were trimmed by 3 bases and 6 bases, with 4 bases remaining between them. In germline, CDR1 is SGDLS, CDR2 YYNGEE. The CDR3 covers 12 residues. CDR3 protein: CASSGPNSPLHF. CDR3 nucleotide sequence: TGTGCCAGCAGCGGGCCTAATTCACCCCTCCACTTT.

This clone was recorded at least ten times. V usage is TRBV30 and J usage is TRBJ2-7; the D is unclear. V lost 2 bases and J 2 bases, leaving 7 bases between the germline ends. CDR3 length: 12 amino acids. CDR1 is GTSNPN, CDR2 SVGIG, per germline (reference sequence). CDR3 in amino acids: CAWSSRPYEQYF. The DNA of the CDR3 is TGTGCCTGGAGTTCTCGTCCCTACGAGCAGTACTTC.

This clone was counted between two and nine times. V gene TRBV4-1 combines with J gene TRBJ2-1; 9 bases are shared with TRBD1. The germline V gene encodes CDR1 MGHRA and CDR2 YSYEKL. With 2 bases clipped from V and 5 bases from J, the junction kept 4 bases outside the gene matches. The CDR3 has 15 amino acids. CDR3 in DNA: TGCGCCAGCAGCCAACCGGGACAGGGAAACAATGAGCAGTTCTTC. It encodes CASSQPGQGNNEQFF.